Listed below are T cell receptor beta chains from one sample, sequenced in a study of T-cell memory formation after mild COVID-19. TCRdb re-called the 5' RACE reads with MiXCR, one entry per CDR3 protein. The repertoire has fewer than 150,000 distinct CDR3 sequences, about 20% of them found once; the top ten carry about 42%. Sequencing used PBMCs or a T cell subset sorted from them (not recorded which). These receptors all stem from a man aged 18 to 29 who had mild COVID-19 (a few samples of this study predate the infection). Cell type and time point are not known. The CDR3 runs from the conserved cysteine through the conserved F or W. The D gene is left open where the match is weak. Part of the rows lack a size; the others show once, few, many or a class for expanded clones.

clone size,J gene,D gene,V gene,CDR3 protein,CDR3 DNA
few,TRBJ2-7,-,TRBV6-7,CASKDGPTFYEQYF,TGTGCCAGCAAGGACGGTCCGACTTTCTACGAGCAGTACTTC
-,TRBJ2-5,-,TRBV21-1,CASSIGRETQYF,TGTGCCAGCAGCATTGGGCGGGAGACCCAGTACTTC
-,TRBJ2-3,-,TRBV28,CASSITDTQYF,TGTGCCAGCAGCATCACAGATACGCAGTATTTT
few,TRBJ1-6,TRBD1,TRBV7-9,CASSLRDRANSPLHF,TGTGCCAGCAGCCTCCGGGACAGGGCTAATTCACCCCTCCACTTT
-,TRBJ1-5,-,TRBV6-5,CASSLSRGINQPQHF,TGTGCCAGCAGTCTTTCCAGGGGAATCAATCAGCCCCAGCATTTT
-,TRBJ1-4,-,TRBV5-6,CASSLGVPGVNEKLFF,TGTGCCAGCAGCCTGGGGGTTCCGGGGGTTAATGAAAAACTGTTTTTT
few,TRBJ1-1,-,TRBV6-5,CASSPGSWTEAFF,TGTGCCAGCAGTCCGGGGAGTTGGACTGAAGCTTTCTTT
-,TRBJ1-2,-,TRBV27,CASRTDYGYTF,TGTGCCAGCAGGACGGATTATGGCTACACCTTC
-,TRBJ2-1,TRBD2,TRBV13,CASRPPGLDADEQFF,TGTGCCAGCAGACCCCCGGGACTAGATGCCGATGAGCAGTTCTTC
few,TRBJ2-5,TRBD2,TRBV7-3,CASSVGTSGQETQYF,TGTGCCAGCAGCGTCGGGACTAGCGGACAAGAGACCCAGTACTTC
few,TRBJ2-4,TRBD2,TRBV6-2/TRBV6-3,CASSYSASGLAKNIQYF,TGTGCCAGCAGTTACTCGGCTAGCGGACTAGCCAAAAACATTCAGTACTTC
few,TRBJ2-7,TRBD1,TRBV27,CASSANTGGGHEQYF,TGTGCCAGCAGTGCCAATACAGGGGGTGGGCACGAGCAGTACTTC
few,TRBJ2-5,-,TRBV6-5,CASRYPGRATGTQYF,TGTGCCAGCCGATATCCAGGACGCGCTACCGGGACCCAGTACTTC
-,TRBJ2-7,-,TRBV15,CATSNEGSLGEQYF,TGTGCCACCAGCAATGAAGGGTCCCTAGGGGAGCAGTACTTC
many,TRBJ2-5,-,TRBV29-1,CSVEGREGETQYF,TGCAGCGTTGAAGGGCGCGAGGGAGAGACCCAGTACTTC
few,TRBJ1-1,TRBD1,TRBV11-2,CASSQDREPFF,TGTGCCAGCAGCCAGGACAGGGAGCCTTTCTTT
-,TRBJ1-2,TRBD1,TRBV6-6,CASSYFGTGEGYGYTF,TGTGCCAGCAGTTACTTCGGGACAGGGGAAGGGTATGGCTACACCTTC
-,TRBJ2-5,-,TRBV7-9,CASNRLLQETQYF,TGTGCCAGCAACCGACTGCTGCAGGAGACCCAGTACTTC
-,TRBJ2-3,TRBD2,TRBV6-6,CASSYPTSGVTDTQYF,TGTGCCAGCAGTTATCCGACTAGCGGGGTCACAGATACGCAGTATTTT
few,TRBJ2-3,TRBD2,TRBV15,CATSSSGGGTDTQYF,TGTGCCACCAGCAGTAGCGGGGGAGGCACAGATACGCAGTATTTT
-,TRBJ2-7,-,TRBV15,CATSMYRGYEQYF,TGTGCCACCAGCATGTATCGGGGTTACGAGCAGTACTTC
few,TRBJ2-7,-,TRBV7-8,CASSLRLSFYEQYF,TGTGCCAGCAGCTTAAGGCTCAGCTTTTACGAGCAGTACTTC
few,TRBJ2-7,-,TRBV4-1,CASSPPDRTYEQYF,TGCGCCAGCAGCCCCCCGGACAGAACCTACGAGCAGTACTTC
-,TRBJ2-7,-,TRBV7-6,CASSRTGNEQYF,TGTGCCAGCAGCCGTACAGGAAACGAGCAGTACTTC
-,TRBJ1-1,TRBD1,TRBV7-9,CASSFSPQGDTEAFF,TGTGCCAGCAGCTTTAGTCCTCAGGGGGACACTGAAGCTTTCTTT
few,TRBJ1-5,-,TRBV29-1,CSVEIPGPQGRPQHF,TGCAGCGTTGAGATACCCGGGCCCCAAGGGCGGCCCCAGCATTTT
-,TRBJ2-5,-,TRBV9,CASSVVAGETQYF,TGTGCCAGCAGCGTAGTGGCGGGGGAGACCCAGTACTTC
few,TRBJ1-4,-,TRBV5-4,CASSLDSANEKLFF,TGTGCCAGCAGCCTGGACAGTGCTAATGAAAAACTGTTTTTT
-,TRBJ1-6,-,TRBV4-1,CASSQGPEYYNSPLHF,TGCGCCAGCAGCCAAGGGCCCGAATACTATAATTCACCCCTCCACTTT
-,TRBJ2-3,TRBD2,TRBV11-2,CASSLLAGGPDTQYF,TGTGCCAGCAGCTTACTCGCGGGGGGGCCAGATACGCAGTATTTT
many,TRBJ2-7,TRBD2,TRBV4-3,CASSQGGGEQYF,TGCGCCAGCAGCCAAGGGGGGGGCGAGCAGTACTTC
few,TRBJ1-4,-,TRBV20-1,CSARGRTNEKLFF,TGCAGTGCTCGGGGGAGAACTAATGAAAAACTGTTTTTT
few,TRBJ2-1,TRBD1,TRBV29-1,CSVEIQGAYNEQFF,TGCAGCGTTGAAATTCAGGGGGCCTACAATGAGCAGTTCTTC
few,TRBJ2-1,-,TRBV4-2,CASSQTTGYEEQFF,TGTGCCAGCAGCCAAACAACAGGGTACGAAGAGCAGTTCTTC
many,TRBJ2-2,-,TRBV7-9,CASCPSTGELFF,TGTGCCAGCTGCCCGTCGACCGGGGAGCTGTTTTTT
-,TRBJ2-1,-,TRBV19,CASTTGGFYYNEQFF,TGTGCCAGTACGACAGGTGGGTTCTACTACAATGAGCAGTTCTTC
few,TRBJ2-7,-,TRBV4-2,CASSPHVEGYEQYF,TGTGCCAGCAGCCCTCACGTTGAGGGATACGAGCAGTACTTC
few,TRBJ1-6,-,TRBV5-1,CASSLVRTGSPLHF,TGCGCCAGCAGCTTGGTTCGAACAGGTTCACCCCTCCACTTT
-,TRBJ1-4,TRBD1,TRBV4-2,CASSPSVGLDREEKLFF,TGTGCCAGCAGCCCCTCGGTTGGGCTTGACAGGGAAGAAAAACTGTTTTTT
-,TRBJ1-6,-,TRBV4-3,CASSQEIGSPLHF,TGCGCCAGCAGCCAAGAAATCGGTTCACCCCTCCACTTT
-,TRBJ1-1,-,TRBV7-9,CASSLVVTGTLNTEAFF,TGTGCCAGCAGCTTAGTGGTGACGGGCACTTTGAACACTGAAGCTTTCTTT
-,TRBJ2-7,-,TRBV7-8,CASSSPQGGEQYF,TGTGCCAGCAGCTCCCCCCAGGGCGGCGAGCAGTACTTC
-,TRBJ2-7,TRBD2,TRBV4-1,CASSQAGGTYEQYF,TGCGCCAGCAGCCAAGCGGGAGGGACCTACGAGCAGTACTTC
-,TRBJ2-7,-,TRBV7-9,CASSLTAIYEQYF,TGTGCCAGCAGCTTAACGGCCATCTACGAGCAGTACTTC
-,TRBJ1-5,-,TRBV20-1,CSAVRETRLSQPQHF,TGCAGTGCTGTCCGGGAGACCCGCCTCAGTCAGCCCCAGCATTTT
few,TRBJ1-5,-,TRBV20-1,CSALSGSENQPQHF,TGCAGTGCCCTTTCGGGCTCTGAAAATCAGCCCCAGCATTTT